This T cell receptor (beta chain) was obtained from a study of cytomegalovirus exposure and HLA in healthy donors. Study-level information: The same platform was used for the roughly 130 validation repertoires as for the 600 to 700 first-cohort repertoires, as reported in a later analysis. Points from the study as a whole: That first-cohort TCR clusters tended to co-occur in the approximately 120 validation repertoires was found in a later analysis. Listed as cytomegalovirus-associated were about 160 TCR beta chains. The classifier reportedly diagnosed cytomegalovirus status with high sensitivity and specificity.

As to this clone: Its antigen is still unknown.

This table comes from immunoSEQ multiplex PCR, and its TCRdb copy is limited to in-frame clones, with some not included. The table lists about 240,000 clones, around 88% of them singletons. V shed 4 bases and J shed 6 bases, with 19 bases lying between them. The CDR3 loop spans 15 amino acids. Germline CDR1 reads SGHRS; CDR2 reads YFSETQ. This receptor was taken from a woman aged 25-40 years in good health and CMV-seropositive. V and J are TRBV5-1 and TRBJ1-1; a weak D match, TRBD1 (6 bases). The sequencing input was PBMCs. The CDR3 sequence: CASSATGMRSSEAFF. CDR3 bases: TGCGCCAGCAGCGCTACAGGGATGAGATCGTCTGAAGCTTTCTTT. Supplemented by reference TRBV5-1 and TRBJ1-1, the full variable domain reads KAGVTQTPRYLIKTRGQQVTLSCSPISGHRSVSWYQQTPGQGLQFLFEYFSETQRNKGNFPGRFSGRQFSNSRSEMNVSTLELGDSALYLCASSATGMRSSEAFFGQGTRLTVV.